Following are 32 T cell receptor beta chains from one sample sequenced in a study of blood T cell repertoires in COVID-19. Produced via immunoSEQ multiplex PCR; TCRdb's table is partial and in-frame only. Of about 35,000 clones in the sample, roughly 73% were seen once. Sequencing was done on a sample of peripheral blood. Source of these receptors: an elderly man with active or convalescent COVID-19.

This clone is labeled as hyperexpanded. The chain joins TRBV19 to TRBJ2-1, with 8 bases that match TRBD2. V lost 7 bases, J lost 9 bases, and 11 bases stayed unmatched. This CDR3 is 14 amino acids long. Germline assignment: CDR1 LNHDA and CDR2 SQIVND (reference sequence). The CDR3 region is CASNIAGGGVEQFF. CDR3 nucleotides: TGTGCCAGTAATATTGCGGGAGGTGGAGTTGAGCAGTTCTTC.

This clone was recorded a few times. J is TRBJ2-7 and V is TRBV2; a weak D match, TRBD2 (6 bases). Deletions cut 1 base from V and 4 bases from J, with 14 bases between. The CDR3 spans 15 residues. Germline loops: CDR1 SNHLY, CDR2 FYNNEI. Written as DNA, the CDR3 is TGTGCCAGCAGTGAAGGGGGAGGTTCTCATTACGAGCAGTACTTC. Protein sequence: CASSEGGGSHYEQYF.

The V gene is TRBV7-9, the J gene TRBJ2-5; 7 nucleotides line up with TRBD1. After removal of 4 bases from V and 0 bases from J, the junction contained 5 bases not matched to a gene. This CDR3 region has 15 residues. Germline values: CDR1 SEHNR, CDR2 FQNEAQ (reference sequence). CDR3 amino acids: CASSSLGTDQETQYF. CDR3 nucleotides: TGTGCCAGCAGCTCGCTCGGGACAGACCAAGAGACCCAGTACTTC.

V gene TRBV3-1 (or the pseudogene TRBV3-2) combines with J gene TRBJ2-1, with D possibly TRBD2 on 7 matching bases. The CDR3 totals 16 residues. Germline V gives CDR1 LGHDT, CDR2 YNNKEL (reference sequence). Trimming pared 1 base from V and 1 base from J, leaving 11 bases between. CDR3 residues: CASSQVQGGSYNEQFF. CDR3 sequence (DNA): TGTGCCAGCAGCCAAGTACAGGGAGGGTCCTACAATGAGCAGTTCTTC.

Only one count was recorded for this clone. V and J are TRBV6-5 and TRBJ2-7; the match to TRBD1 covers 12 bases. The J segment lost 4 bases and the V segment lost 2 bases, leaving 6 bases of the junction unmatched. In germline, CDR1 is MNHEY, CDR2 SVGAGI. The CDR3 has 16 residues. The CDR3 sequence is CASSYAGTGGRYEQYF. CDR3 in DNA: TGTGCCAGCAGTTACGCGGGGACAGGGGGCAGGTACGAGCAGTACTTC.

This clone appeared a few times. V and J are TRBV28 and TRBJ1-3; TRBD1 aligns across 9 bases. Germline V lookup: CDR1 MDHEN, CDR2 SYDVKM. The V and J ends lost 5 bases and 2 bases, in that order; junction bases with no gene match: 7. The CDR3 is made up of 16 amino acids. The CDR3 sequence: CASSKPGQGAGNTIYF. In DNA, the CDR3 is TGTGCCAGCAGTAAACCGGGACAGGGTGCTGGAAACACCATATATTTT.

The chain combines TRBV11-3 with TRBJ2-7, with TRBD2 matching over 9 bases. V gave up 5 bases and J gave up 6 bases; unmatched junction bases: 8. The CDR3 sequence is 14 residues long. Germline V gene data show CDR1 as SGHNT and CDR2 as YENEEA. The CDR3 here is CASSPLAGDIEQYF. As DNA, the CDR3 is TGTGCCAGCAGCCCGTTAGCGGGAGACATCGAGCAGTACTTC.

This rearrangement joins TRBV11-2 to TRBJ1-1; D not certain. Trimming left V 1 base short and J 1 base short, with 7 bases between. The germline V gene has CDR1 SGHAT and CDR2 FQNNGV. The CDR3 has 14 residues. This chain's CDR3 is CASSLVRANTEAFF. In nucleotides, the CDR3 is TGTGCCAGCAGCTTAGTGCGGGCGAACACTGAAGCTTTCTTT.

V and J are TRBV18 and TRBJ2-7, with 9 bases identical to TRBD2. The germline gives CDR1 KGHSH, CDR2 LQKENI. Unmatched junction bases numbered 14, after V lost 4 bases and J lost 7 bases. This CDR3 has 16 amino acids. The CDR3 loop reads CASSLPGLAPDAEQYF. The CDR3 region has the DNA TGTGCCAGCTCACTCCCGGGACTAGCCCCCGACGCAGAGCAGTACTTC.

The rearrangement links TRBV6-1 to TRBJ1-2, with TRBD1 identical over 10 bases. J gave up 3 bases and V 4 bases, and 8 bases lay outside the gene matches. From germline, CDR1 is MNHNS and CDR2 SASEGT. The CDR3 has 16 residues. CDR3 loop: CASSGDRGGLDYGYTF. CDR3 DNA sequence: TGTGCCAGCAGTGGGGACAGGGGAGGGTTGGACTATGGCTACACCTTC.

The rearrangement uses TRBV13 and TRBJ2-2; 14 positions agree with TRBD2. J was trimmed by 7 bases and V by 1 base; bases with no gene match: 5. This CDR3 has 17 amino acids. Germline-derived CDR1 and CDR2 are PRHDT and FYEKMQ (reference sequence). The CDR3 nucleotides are TGTGCCAGCAGCTTAGTAGGACTAGCGGGAGGAATCGGGGAGCTGTTTTTT. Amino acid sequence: CASSLVGLAGGIGELFF. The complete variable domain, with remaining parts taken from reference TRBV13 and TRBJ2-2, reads AAGVIQSPRHLIKEKRETATLKCYPIPRHDTVYWYQQGPGQDPQFLISFYEKMQSDKGSIPDRFSAQQFSDYHSELNMSSLELGDSALYFCASSLVGLAGGIGELFFGEGSRLTVL.

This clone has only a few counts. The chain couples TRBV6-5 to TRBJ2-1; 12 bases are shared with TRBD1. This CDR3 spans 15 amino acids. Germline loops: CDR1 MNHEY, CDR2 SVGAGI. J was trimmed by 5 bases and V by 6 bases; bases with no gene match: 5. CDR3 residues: CASSQGQGANNEQFF. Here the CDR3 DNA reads TGTGCCAGCAGCCAGGGACAGGGGGCGAACAATGAGCAGTTCTTC.

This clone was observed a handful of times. This chain's CDR3 is CASGSNPLTGQNEQYF. As DNA, the CDR3 is TGTGCTAGTGGTTCCAACCCCTTGACAGGGCAGAACGAGCAGTACTTC. The chain links TRBV12-5 to TRBJ2-7; 7 positions match TRBD1. Trimming cost V 4 bases and J 5 bases; bases outside gene matches: 14. The germline CDR1 and CDR2 sequences are LGHNT and FRNRAP. CDR3 length equals 16 residues.

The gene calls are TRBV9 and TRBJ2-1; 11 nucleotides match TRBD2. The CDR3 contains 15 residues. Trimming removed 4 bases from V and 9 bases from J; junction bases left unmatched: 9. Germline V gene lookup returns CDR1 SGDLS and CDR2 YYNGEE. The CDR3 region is CASSRTSGSLGEQFF. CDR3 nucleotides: TGTGCCAGCAGCCGAACTAGCGGGAGTCTAGGTGAGCAGTTCTTC.

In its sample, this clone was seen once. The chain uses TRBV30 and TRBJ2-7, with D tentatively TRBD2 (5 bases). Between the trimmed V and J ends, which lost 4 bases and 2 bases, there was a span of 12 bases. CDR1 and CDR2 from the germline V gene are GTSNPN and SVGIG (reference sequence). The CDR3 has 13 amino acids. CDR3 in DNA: TGTGCCTGGACCCGGGGTTCTACCTACGAGCAGTACTTC. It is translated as CAWTRGSTYEQYF. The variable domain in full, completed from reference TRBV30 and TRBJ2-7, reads SQTIHQWPATLVQPVGSPLSLECTVEGTSNPNLYWYRQAAGRGLQLLFYSVGIGQISSEVPQNLSASRPQDRQFILSSKKLLLSDSGFYLCAWTRGSTYEQYFGPGTRLTVT.

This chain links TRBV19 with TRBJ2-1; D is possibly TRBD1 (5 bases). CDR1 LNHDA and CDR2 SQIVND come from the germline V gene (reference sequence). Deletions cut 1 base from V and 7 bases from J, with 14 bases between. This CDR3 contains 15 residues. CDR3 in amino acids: CASSIGWGKGNEQFF. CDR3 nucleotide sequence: TGTGCCAGTAGTATAGGGTGGGGAAAGGGGAATGAGCAGTTCTTC. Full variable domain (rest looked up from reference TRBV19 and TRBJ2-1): DGGITQSPKYLFRKEGQNVTLSCEQNLNHDAMYWYRQDPGQGLRLIYYSQIVNDFQKGDIAEGYSVSREKKESFPLTVTSAQKNPTAFYLCASSIGWGKGNEQFFGPGTRLTVL.

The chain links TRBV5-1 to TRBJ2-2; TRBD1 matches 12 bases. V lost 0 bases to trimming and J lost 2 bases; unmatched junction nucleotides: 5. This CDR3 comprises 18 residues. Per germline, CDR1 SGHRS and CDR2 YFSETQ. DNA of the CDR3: TGCGCCAGCAGCTTGGCGGGACAGGGGGCCATCAACACCGGGGAGCTGTTTTTT. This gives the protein CASSLAGQGAINTGELFF. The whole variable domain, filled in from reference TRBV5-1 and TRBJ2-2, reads KAGVTQTPRYLIKTRGQQVTLSCSPISGHRSVSWYQQTPGQGLQFLFEYFSETQRNKGNFPGRFSGRQFSNSRSEMNVSTLELGDSALYLCASSLAGQGAINTGELFFGEGSRLTVL.

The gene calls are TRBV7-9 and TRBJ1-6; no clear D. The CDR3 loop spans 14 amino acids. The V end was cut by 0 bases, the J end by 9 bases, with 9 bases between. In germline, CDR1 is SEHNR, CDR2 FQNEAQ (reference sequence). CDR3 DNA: TGTGCCAGCAGCTTAGCAGGGAGTGGTTCACCCCTCCACTTT. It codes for CASSLAGSGSPLHF.

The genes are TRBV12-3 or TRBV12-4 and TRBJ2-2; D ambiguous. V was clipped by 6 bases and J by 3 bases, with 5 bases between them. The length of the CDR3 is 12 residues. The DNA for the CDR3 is TGTGCCAGCAGGAGCTACACCGGGGAGCTGTTTTTT. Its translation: CASRSYTGELFF.

The CDR3 region is CASSRRQNSPLHF. Here the CDR3 DNA reads TGTGCCAGCAGCCGACGACAGAATTCACCCCTCCACTTT. J is TRBJ1-6 and V is TRBV6-2 or TRBV6-3; D is possibly TRBD1 (5 bases). CDR1 and CDR2 (germline): MNHEY, SVGEGT. This CDR3 is 13 amino acids long. V gave up 6 bases and J gave up 7 bases, with 10 bases separating them.

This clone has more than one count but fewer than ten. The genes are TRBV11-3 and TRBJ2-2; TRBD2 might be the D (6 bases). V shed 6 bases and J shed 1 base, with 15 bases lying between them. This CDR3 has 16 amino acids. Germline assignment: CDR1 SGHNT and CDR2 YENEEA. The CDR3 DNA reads TGTGCCAGCAGTTATGGAGGGAGCGTGAACACCGGGGAGCTGTTTTTT. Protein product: CASSYGGSVNTGELFF.

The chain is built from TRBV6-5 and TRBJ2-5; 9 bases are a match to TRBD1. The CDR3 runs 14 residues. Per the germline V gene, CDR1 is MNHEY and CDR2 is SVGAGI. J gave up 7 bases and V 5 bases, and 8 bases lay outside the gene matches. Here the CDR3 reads CASSQNRGLGTQYF. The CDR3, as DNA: TGTGCCAGCAGTCAAAACAGGGGGCTGGGGACCCAGTACTTC.

CDR3 residues: CASSQGLVYNTGELFF. The DNA of the CDR3 is TGTGCCAGCAGCCAAGGACTAGTCTATAACACCGGGGAGCTGTTTTTT. J is TRBJ2-2 and V is TRBV5-4, with TRBD2 identical over 7 bases. Germline trimming cut 4 bases from V and 2 bases from J; bases unmatched to any gene: 8. This CDR3 has 16 amino acids. From germline, CDR1 is SGHNT and CDR2 YYREEE (reference sequence). Full variable domain (missing parts from reference TRBV5-4 and TRBJ2-2): ETGVTQSPTHLIKTRGQQVTLRCSSQSGHNTVSWYQQALGQGPQFIFQYYREEENGRGNFPPRFSGLQFPNYSSELNVNALELDDSALYLCASSQGLVYNTGELFFGEGSRLTVL.

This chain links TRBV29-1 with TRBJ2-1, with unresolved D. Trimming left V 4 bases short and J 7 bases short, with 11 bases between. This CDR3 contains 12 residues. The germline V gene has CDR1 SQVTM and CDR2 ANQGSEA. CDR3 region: CSVAASRNEQFF. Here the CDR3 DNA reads TGCAGCGTTGCGGCTAGTAGAAATGAGCAGTTCTTC.

This CDR3 reads CASSVVSRGASGEQFF. As DNA, the CDR3 is TGTGCCAGCAGCGTAGTGAGCAGGGGAGCGAGCGGTGAGCAGTTCTTC. V is TRBV9 and J is TRBJ2-1; tentative D call: TRBD1 (6 bases). V lost 0 bases and J lost 9, with 19 bases in between. Germline CDR1 is SGDLS and CDR2 is YYNGEE. The CDR3 runs to 16 residues.

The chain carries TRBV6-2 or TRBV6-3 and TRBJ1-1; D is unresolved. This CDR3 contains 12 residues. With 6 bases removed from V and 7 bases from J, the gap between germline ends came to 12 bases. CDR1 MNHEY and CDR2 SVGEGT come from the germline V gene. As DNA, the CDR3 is TGTGCCAGCAGCGCCTCCCCGGTTGAAGCTTTCTTT. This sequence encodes CASSASPVEAFF.

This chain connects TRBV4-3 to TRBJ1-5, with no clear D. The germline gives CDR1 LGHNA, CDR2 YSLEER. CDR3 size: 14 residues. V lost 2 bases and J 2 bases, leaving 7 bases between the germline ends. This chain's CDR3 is CASSQQRGNQPQHF. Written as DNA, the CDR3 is TGCGCCAGCAGCCAACAGAGGGGCAATCAGCCCCAGCATTTT.

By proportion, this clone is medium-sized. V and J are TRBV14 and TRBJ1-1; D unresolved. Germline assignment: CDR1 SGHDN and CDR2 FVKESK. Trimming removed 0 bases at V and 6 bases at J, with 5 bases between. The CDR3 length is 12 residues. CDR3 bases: TGTGCCAGCAGCCAAGATACGGCTGAAGCTTTCTTT. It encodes CASSQDTAEAFF.

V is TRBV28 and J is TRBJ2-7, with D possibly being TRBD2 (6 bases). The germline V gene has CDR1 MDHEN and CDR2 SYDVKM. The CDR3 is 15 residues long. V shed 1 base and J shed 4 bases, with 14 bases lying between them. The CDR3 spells CASSLYSAGGYEQYF. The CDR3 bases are TGTGCCAGCAGTTTATACTCCGCTGGGGGGTACGAGCAGTACTTC.

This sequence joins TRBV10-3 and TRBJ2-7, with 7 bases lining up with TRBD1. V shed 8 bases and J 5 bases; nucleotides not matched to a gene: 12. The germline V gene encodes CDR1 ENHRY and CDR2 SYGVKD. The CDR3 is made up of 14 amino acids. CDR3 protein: CAISPSDRAHEQYF. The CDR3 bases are TGTGCCATCTCCCCTTCCGACAGGGCCCACGAGCAGTACTTC.

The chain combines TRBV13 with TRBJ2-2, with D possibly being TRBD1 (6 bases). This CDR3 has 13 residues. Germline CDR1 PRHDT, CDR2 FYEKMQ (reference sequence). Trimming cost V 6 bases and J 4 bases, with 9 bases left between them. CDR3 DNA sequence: TGTGCCAGCAGACTGACAGGCACCGGGGAGCTGTTTTTT. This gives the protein CASRLTGTGELFF. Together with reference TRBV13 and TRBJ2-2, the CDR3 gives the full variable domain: AAGVIQSPRHLIKEKRETATLKCYPIPRHDTVYWYQQGPGQDPQFLISFYEKMQSDKGSIPDRFSAQQFSDYHSELNMSSLELGDSALYFCASRLTGTGELFFGEGSRLTVL.

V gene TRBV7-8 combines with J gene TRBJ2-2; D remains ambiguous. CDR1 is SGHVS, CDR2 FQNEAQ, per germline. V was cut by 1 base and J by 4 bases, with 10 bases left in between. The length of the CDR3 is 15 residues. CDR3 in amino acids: CASSLGGRPTGELFF. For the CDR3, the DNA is TGTGCCAGCAGCTTAGGAGGCAGACCCACCGGGGAGCTGTTTTTT. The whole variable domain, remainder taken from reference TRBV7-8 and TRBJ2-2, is GAGVSQSPRYKVAKRGQDVALRCDPISGHVSLFWYQQALGQGPEFLTYFQNEAQLDKSGLPSDRFFAERPEGSVSTLKIQRTQQEDSAVYLCASSLGGRPTGELFFGEGSRLTVL.